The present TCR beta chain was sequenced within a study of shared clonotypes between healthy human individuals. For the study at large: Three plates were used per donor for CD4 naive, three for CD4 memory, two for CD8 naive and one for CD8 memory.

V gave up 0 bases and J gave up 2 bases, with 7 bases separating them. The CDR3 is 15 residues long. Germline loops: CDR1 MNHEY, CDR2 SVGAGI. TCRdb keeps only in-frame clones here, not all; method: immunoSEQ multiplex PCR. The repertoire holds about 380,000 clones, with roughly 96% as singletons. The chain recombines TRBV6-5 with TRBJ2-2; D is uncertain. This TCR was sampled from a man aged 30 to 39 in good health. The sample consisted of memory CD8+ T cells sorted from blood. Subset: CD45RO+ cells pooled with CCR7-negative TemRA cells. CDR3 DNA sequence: TGTGCCAGCAGTTACTCGAGACCAAACACCGGGGAGCTGTTTTTT. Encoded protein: CASSYSRPNTGELFF.